This is a list of T cell receptor beta chains from one sample in a study of T cell responses to AZD1222 COVID-19 vaccine. Generated by immunoSEQ multiplex PCR, the TCRdb table keeps only in-frame clones and is missing some. The sample holds around 80,000 clones, nearly 90% seen once. The starting material was peripheral blood, obtained 28 days after the second AZD1222 dose. These receptors were collected from an adult who received the AZD1222 COVID-19 vaccine. The CDR3 runs from the conserved cysteine through the conserved F or W. D genes are given only for firm matches.

V: TRBV10-3
J: TRBJ2-2
D: -
CDR3: CAISEGARTGELFF

V: TRBV7-6
J: TRBJ2-7
D: -
CDR3: CASSLQGSGYEQYF

V: TRBV30
J: TRBJ1-4
D: -
CDR3: CAWTLWSGANEKLFF

V: TRBV20-1
J: TRBJ2-7
D: TRBD1
CDR3: CSASRDRGYEQYF

V: TRBV19
J: TRBJ1-2
D: -
CDR3: CASSMGQPNYGYTF

V: TRBV7-2
J: TRBJ1-3
D: -
CDR3: CASSLGPVGNTIYF

V: TRBV6-5
J: TRBJ1-1
D: -
CDR3: CASSYAWGTEAFF

V: TRBV7-2
J: TRBJ2-3
D: TRBD2
CDR3: CASSLSAGRASDTQYF

V: TRBV5-6
J: TRBJ1-2
D: -
CDR3: CASSLPDPGYLYGYTF

V: TRBV3-1/TRBV3-2
J: TRBJ1-1
D: -
CDR3: CASSPRTGNTEAFF

V: TRBV27
J: TRBJ2-6
D: -
CDR3: CASSFGTNVLTF

V: TRBV19
J: TRBJ2-1
D: TRBD2
CDR3: CASSIEAGSYNEQFF

V: TRBV5-1
J: TRBJ2-2
D: TRBD2
CDR3: CASSLVLAGGPGELFF

V: TRBV19
J: TRBJ2-5
D: TRBD1
CDR3: CASSMLGGGETQYF

V: TRBV9
J: TRBJ2-7
D: -
CDR3: CASSAHGSYEQYF

V: TRBV6-6
J: TRBJ2-1
D: -
CDR3: CASSYSLAEQFF

V: TRBV3-1/TRBV3-2
J: TRBJ1-2
D: -
CDR3: CASSQDRTEHGYTF

V: TRBV5-1
J: TRBJ1-3
D: -
CDR3: CASSSGTGNTIYF

V: TRBV14
J: TRBJ1-5
D: -
CDR3: CASDHQPQHF

V: TRBV30
J: TRBJ1-1
D: -
CDR3: CAWRLFTEAFF

V: TRBV6-1
J: TRBJ2-3
D: TRBD2
CDR3: CASSEGALAGHSTDTQYF

V: TRBV10-3
J: TRBJ1-5
D: TRBD1
CDR3: CAISEFGTDNQPQHF

V: TRBV19
J: TRBJ1-5
D: -
CDR3: CASSIFADSYQPQHF

V: TRBV18
J: TRBJ2-2
D: -
CDR3: CASSPRANHNTGELFF

V: TRBV27
J: TRBJ1-6
D: -
CDR3: CASSLYGELYYNSPLHF

V: TRBV5-4
J: TRBJ2-7
D: TRBD2
CDR3: CASSFRELAGVEQYF

V: TRBV6-6
J: TRBJ1-4
D: -
CDR3: CASSYSRTTNEKLFF

V: TRBV27
J: TRBJ1-1
D: -
CDR3: CASSLSGAVEAFF

V: TRBV19
J: TRBJ1-5
D: -
CDR3: CASSIRDTLPQHF

V: TRBV28
J: TRBJ1-1
D: TRBD1
CDR3: CASSQYGTENTEAFF

V: TRBV5-1
J: TRBJ2-1
D: -
CDR3: CASSLGGGSHNEQFF

V: TRBV11-2
J: TRBJ1-3
D: TRBD1
CDR3: CASSLTTGTANGNTIYF

V: TRBV18
J: TRBJ2-5
D: -
CDR3: CASSPPVETKETQYF

V: TRBV18
J: TRBJ1-1
D: TRBD1
CDR3: CASSPLQGGMNTEAFF

V: TRBV7-6
J: TRBJ1-4
D: -
CDR3: CASSLTGPREKLFF

V: TRBV10-3
J: TRBJ2-3
D: -
CDR3: CAISERASGVDTQYF

V: TRBV30
J: TRBJ1-5
D: -
CDR3: CAWSADRWTQPQHF

V: TRBV11-2
J: TRBJ1-2
D: -
CDR3: CASSLDGAVPLSGYTF

V: TRBV6-5
J: TRBJ1-1
D: TRBD1
CDR3: CASSSRDRGTEAFF

V: TRBV2
J: TRBJ2-7
D: -
CDR3: CASRRPTVGRDSYEQYF

V: TRBV30
J: TRBJ1-4
D: -
CDR3: CAWGGGEYEKLFF

V: TRBV7-2
J: TRBJ2-3
D: -
CDR3: CASSPPARDTQYF

V: TRBV5-1
J: TRBJ2-1
D: -
CDR3: CASSMGDEQFF

V: TRBV7-8
J: TRBJ2-6
D: -
CDR3: CASSFVGSGANVLTF

V: TRBV3-1/TRBV3-2
J: TRBJ2-7
D: -
CDR3: CASSHGVIEQYF

V: TRBV6-2/TRBV6-3
J: TRBJ2-1
D: TRBD2
CDR3: CASSYSPTSGLYNEQFF

V: TRBV24-1
J: TRBJ2-2
D: -
CDR3: CATSDRNTGELFF

V: TRBV6-2/TRBV6-3
J: TRBJ1-5
D: TRBD1
CDR3: CASSRQGAGNQPQHF

V: TRBV18
J: TRBJ2-3
D: TRBD2
CDR3: CASSQTSGSTDTQYF